Listed here are 16 T cell receptor beta chains from one sample, sequenced in a study of early T cells in non-severe SARS-CoV-2 infection. TCRdb ran MiXCR on the 5' RACE reads and lists one entry per CDR3 protein. The sample lists 24,000 or so distinct CDR3 sequences, about 4.4% occurring once. The sample consisted of whole blood. The receptors originated from an adult who was a healthcare worker with PCR-confirmed SARS-CoV-2 infection or an uninfected control (not recorded which).

This clonotype was detected many times. J is TRBJ2-3 and V is TRBV29-1; 12 bases fit TRBD1. J lost 3 bases, V lost 8 bases, and 6 bases had no gene match. Germline V CDR1 and CDR2: SQVTM, ANQGSEA. CDR3 length: 14 residues. CDR3 sequence (DNA): TGCAGCTTCCGGGACAGGGGGCCAACAGATACGCAGTATTTT. Its translation: CSFRDRGPTDTQYF.

This clonotype was picked up many times. The chain employs TRBV3-1 and TRBJ1-4; D remains unclear. CDR3 length: 12 residues. V dropped 4 bases and J dropped 8 bases, with 8 bases sitting between them. Germline CDR1 is LGHDT and CDR2 is YNNKEL (reference sequence). In DNA, the CDR3 is TGTGCCAGCAGCCTTTCGGCCGAAAAACTGTTTTTT. Residues: CASSLSAEKLFF.

This clonotype has a count of ten or more. The J gene is TRBJ2-1, the V gene TRBV7-9; TRBD2 might be the D (6 bases). CDR1 and CDR2 from the germline V gene are SEHNR and FQNEAQ (reference sequence). The CDR3 covers 16 residues. Trimming cost V 5 bases and J 0 bases, with 14 bases left between them. This chain's CDR3 is CASSLMGLLSYNEQFF. The CDR3, as DNA: TGTGCCAGCAGCCTTATGGGACTTCTCTCCTACAATGAGCAGTTCTTC.

This clonotype showed up many times. This chain links TRBV3-1 with TRBJ2-7; unclear D gene. The CDR3 sequence is 15 residues long. Germline V lookup: CDR1 LGHDT, CDR2 YNNKEL (reference sequence). Trimming stripped 1 base from V and 1 base from J, with 11 bases between. The CDR3 loop reads CASSQGVMGSYEQYF. CDR3 in DNA: TGTGCCAGCAGCCAAGGGGTCATGGGTTCCTACGAGCAGTACTTC.

Ten or more counts support this clonotype. The chain employs TRBV3-1 and TRBJ1-1; D uncertain. The CDR3 extends over 17 amino acids. V gave up 0 bases and J gave up 1 base, with 15 bases separating them. Per germline, CDR1 LGHDT and CDR2 YNNKEL (reference sequence). The CDR3 protein is CASSQESYLRKNTEAFF. In nucleotides, the CDR3 is TGTGCCAGCAGCCAAGAGTCCTATCTGCGAAAGAACACTGAAGCTTTCTTT.

This clonotype was observed many times. This chain connects TRBV2 to TRBJ1-4; D call uncertain. Per germline, CDR1 SNHLY and CDR2 FYNNEI. V was pared by 4 bases and J by 5 bases, with 14 bases between. This CDR3 comprises 15 residues. This CDR3 reads CASSGMGQRNEKLFF. DNA for the CDR3: TGTGCCAGCAGTGGGATGGGCCAGAGGAATGAAAAACTGTTTTTT.

This clonotype was detected only a few times. The rearrangement uses TRBV5-4 and TRBJ2-1, with D perhaps TRBD1 or TRBD2 (5 bases each). Deletions cut 4 bases from V and 0 bases from J, with 11 bases between. The length of the CDR3 is 15 residues. CDR1 is SGHNT and CDR2 is YYREEE in the germline V gene (reference sequence). The CDR3 loop is CASSPWGSSYNEQFF. The CDR3 DNA sequence: TGTGCCAGCAGCCCGTGGGGGAGCTCCTACAATGAGCAGTTCTTC.

This clonotype was seen at least ten times. The gene calls are TRBV27 and TRBJ2-1; D is unclear. Germline loops: CDR1 MNHEY, CDR2 SMNVEV (reference sequence). The CDR3 is made up of 16 amino acids. Deletions cut 5 bases from V and 7 bases from J, with 21 bases between. In DNA, the CDR3 is TGTGCCAGCAGTCCGCGTATCCCCCTCGGTCTGAATGAGCAGTTCTTC. Encoded protein: CASSPRIPLGLNEQFF.

This clonotype has ten or more counts. The chain carries TRBV5-1 and TRBJ2-3; D is unresolved. Trimming took 1 base from V and 2 from J, leaving 14 bases between them. The CDR3 loop spans 16 amino acids. Germline V gene sequence: CDR1 SGHRS, CDR2 YFSETQ. The CDR3 DNA reads TGCGCCAGCAGCTTGTTAGCCGGGCCACTCACAGATACGCAGTATTTT. The encoded protein is CASSLLAGPLTDTQYF.

As for this clonotype: A single base separates this from a much larger clone, so it may be a read error. This chain links TRBV7-2 with TRBJ2-1; 8 nucleotides align to TRBD2. Germline V gene data show CDR1 as SGHTA and CDR2 as FQGNSA. CDR3 length: 16 amino acids. The J segment lost 6 bases and the V segment lost 5 bases, leaving 12 bases of the junction unmatched. CDR3 nucleotide sequence: TGTGCCAGCAGCCCTTCAGCGGGAGTGGCTTTCAATGAGCAGTTCTTC. This sequence encodes CASSPSAGVAFNEQFF.

Many counts were recorded for this clonotype. This chain uses TRBV9 with TRBJ1-2, with D perhaps matching TRBD1 (5 bases). V was shortened by 0 bases and J by 7 bases, with 10 bases between the two germline ends. Germline V CDR1 and CDR2: SGDLS, YYNGEE. The CDR3 consists of 13 residues. This CDR3 is CASSVGAGSGYTF. In DNA, the CDR3 is TGTGCCAGCAGCGTAGGGGCAGGGTCTGGCTACACCTTC. Using reference TRBV9 and TRBJ1-2 for the parts outside the CDR3, the full variable domain is DSGVTQTPKHLITATGQRVTLRCSPRSGDLSVYWYQQSLDQGLQFLIQYYNGEERAKGNILERFSAQQFPDLHSELNLSSLELGDSALYFCASSVGAGSGYTFGSGTRLTVV.

This clonotype was picked up many times. The chain recombines TRBV28 with TRBJ2-7, with TRBD1 identical over 10 bases. The trim removed 5 bases at V and 5 bases at J, leaving 15 bases unmatched. Germline CDR1 reads MDHEN; CDR2 reads SYDVKM. The CDR3 is 17 residues long. The CDR3 loop is CASSQPTPGTGAHEQYF. In DNA, the CDR3 is TGTGCCAGCAGTCAACCCACCCCAGGGACAGGGGCCCACGAGCAGTACTTC.

Ten or more counts support this clonotype. In nucleotides, the CDR3 is TGTGCCAGCAGCCTTCTGCTAGCGGGAGGGTCCTACGAGCAGTACTTC. Its translation: CASSLLLAGGSYEQYF. The genes are TRBV27 and TRBJ2-7, with 12 positions matching TRBD2. The CDR3 has 16 amino acids. V was pared by 6 bases and J by 1 base, with 7 bases of the junction left unmatched. The germline CDR1 and CDR2 sequences are MNHEY and SMNVEV (reference sequence).

This clonotype was seen repeatedly, ten times or more. V is TRBV19 and J is TRBJ2-1; D not certain. CDR1 and CDR2 from the germline V gene are LNHDA and SQIVND (reference sequence). This CDR3 contains 15 residues. V shed 4 bases and J shed 2 bases, with 12 bases lying between them. CDR3 amino acids: CASSTRPGPYNEQFF. The CDR3 DNA is TGTGCCAGTAGTACCCGGCCGGGCCCCTACAATGAGCAGTTCTTC.

The table lists this clonotype with many counts. This chain uses TRBV2 with TRBJ2-4; tentative D call: TRBD2 (6 bases). The CDR3 runs to 14 residues. Trimming took off 1 base at V and 3 bases at J, with 7 bases between the two ends. Per germline, CDR1 SNHLY and CDR2 FYNNEI. The CDR3 region has the DNA TGTGCCAGCAGTGAAGGGAGGGGCAAAAACATTCAGTACTTC. Translated: CASSEGRGKNIQYF.

This clonotype has a count of ten or more. The rearrangement links TRBV7-6 to TRBJ2-5; 7 nucleotides agree with TRBD2. The CDR3 has 16 residues. Per the germline V gene, CDR1 is SGHVS and CDR2 is FNYEAQ. After removal of 3 bases from V and 1 base from J, the junction contained 8 bases not matched to a gene. The CDR3 here is CASSFGSGRAQETQYF. For the CDR3, the DNA is TGTGCCAGCAGCTTTGGAAGTGGGAGGGCCCAAGAGACCCAGTACTTC. Full variable domain (outside the CDR3, taken from reference TRBV7-6 and TRBJ2-5): GAGVSQSPRYKVTKRGQDVALRCDPISGHVSLYWYRQALGQGPEFLTYFNYEAQQDKSGLPNDRFSAERPEGSISTLTIQRTEQRDSAMYRCASSFGSGRAQETQYFGPGTRLLVL.